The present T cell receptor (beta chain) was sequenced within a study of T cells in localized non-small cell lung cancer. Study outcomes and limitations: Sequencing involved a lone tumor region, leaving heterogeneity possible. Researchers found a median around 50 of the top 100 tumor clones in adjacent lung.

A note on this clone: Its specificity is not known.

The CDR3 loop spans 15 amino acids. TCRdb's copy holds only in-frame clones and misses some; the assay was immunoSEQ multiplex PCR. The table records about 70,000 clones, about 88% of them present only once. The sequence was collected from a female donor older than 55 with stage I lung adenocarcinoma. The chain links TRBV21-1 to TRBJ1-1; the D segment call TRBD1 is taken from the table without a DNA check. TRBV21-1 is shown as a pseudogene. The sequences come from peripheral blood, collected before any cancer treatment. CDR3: CASSKCGRGNTEAFF. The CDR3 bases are TGTGCCAGCAGCAAATGTGGTAGGGGGAACACTGAAGCTTTCTTT.